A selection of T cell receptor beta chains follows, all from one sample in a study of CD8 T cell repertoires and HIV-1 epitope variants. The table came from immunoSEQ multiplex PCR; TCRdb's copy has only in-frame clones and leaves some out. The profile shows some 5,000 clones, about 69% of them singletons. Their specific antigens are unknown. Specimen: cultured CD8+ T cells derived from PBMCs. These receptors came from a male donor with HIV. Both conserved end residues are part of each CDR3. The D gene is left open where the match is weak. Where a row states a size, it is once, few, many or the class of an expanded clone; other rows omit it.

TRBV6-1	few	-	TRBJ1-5	TGTGCCAGCAGTGTCCAGGACGGCCCTTCGCAGCCCCAGCATTTT	CASSVQDGPSQPQHF
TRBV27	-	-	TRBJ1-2	TGTGCCAGCAGTTTAACCCTTACGACATCCTATGGCTACACCTTC	CASSLTLTTSYGYTF
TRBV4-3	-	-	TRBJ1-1	TGCGCCAGCAGCCAAGATAGGGGGGAATTAAGAGAAGCTTTCTTT	CASSQDRGELREAFF
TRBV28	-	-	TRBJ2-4	TGTGCCAGCACTGGGCCCATAGCCAAAAACATTCAGTACTTC	CASTGPIAKNIQYF
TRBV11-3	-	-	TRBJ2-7	TGTGCCAGCCCTCCCAGGAATCACGAGCAGTACTTC	CASPPRNHEQYF
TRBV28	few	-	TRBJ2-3	TGTGCCAGCAGTTTACACACAGATACGCAGTATTTT	CASSLHTDTQYF
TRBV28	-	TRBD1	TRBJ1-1	TGTGCCAGCAGTATCCGGCTTACAGGGGTAAGTACTGAAGCTTTCTTT	CASSIRLTGVSTEAFF
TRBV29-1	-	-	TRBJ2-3	TGCAGCGTTGTCAACTGGGATACGCAGTATTTT	CSVVNWDTQYF
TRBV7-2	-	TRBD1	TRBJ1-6	TGTGCCAGCAGCTTAGCGGGAGGGGGCTCGCGCTCACCCCTCCACTTT	CASSLAGGGSRSPLHF
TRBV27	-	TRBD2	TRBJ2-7	TGTGCCAGCAGTTTCCAGACTAGCGGGGGGTCCGAGCAGTACTTC	CASSFQTSGGSEQYF
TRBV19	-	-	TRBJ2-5	TGTGCCAGTAGTATCGGCGAACAAGAGACCCAGTACTTC	CASSIGEQETQYF
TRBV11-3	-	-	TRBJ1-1	TGTGCCAGCAGCTTGCGAGGGGAGACTGAAGCTTTCTTT	CASSLRGETEAFF
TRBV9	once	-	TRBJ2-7	TGTGCCAGCAGCGTGTCAGGGGGGATGGACGAGCAGTACTTC	CASSVSGGMDEQYF
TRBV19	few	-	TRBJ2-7	TGTGCCAGTAGTATGTCTCGGCCAGCAACTGTCTACGAGCAGTACTTC	CASSMSRPATVYEQYF
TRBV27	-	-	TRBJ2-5	TGTGCCAGCAGTCTCGGACGGAACCAAGAGACCCAGTACTTC	CASSLGRNQETQYF
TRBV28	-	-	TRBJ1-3	TGTGCCAGCAGTCTCCAGGGCCCCGACTGGAGAAACACCATATATTTT	CASSLQGPDWRNTIYF
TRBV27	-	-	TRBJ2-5	TGTGCCAGCAGTTTATCACCAGCACAGGGCGGGGTAGAAGAGACCCAGTACTTC	CASSLSPAQGGVEETQYF
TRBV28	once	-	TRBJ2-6	TGTGCCAGCAGTTTATTTTCTGGGGCCAACGTCCTGACTTTC	CASSLFSGANVLTF
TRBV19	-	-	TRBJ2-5	TGTGCCAGTAGTATAGTAGGGGTAGAGACCCAGTACTTC	CASSIVGVETQYF
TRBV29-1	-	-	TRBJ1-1	TGCAGCAAAGAATCGCGACAGGACTGGGACACTGAAGCTTTCTTT	CSKESRQDWDTEAFF
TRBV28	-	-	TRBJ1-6	TGTGCCAGCAGTTTAAGCGGGAGTAATAATTCACCCCTCCACTTT	CASSLSGSNNSPLHF
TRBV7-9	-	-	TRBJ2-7	TGTGCCAGCAGCTTAGGAGAAGGGTCCTACGAGCAGTACTTC	CASSLGEGSYEQYF
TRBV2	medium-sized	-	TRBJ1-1	TGTGCCAGCAGCCAGGGGAACACTGAAGCTTTCTTT	CASSQGNTEAFF
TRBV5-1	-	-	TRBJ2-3	TGCGCCAGCAGCTTGGGCCTTACCTCGATAACAGATACGCAGTATTTT	CASSLGLTSITDTQYF
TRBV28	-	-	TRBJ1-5	TGTGCCAGCAGTCCCTCGAGTAGCAATCAGCCCCAGCATTTT	CASSPSSSNQPQHF
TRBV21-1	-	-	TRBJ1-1	TGTGCCAGCAGGCAAAGTGGTAGGCAAGGGACAGGGGTTGTATACACTGAAGCTTTCTTT	CASRQSGRQGTGVVYTEAFF
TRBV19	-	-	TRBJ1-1	TGTGCCAGTAGGGACGGTAGTCGAGGTATCACTGAAGCTTTCTTT	CASRDGSRGITEAFF
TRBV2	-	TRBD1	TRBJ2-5	TGTGCCAGCCGGCCGCTGTTAGGGGGCGTCAAGACCCAGTACTTC	CASRPLLGGVKTQYF
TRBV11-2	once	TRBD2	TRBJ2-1	TGTGCCAGCAGCTCCAGAGGCGGGGGGGCCGGTGGGCATGAGCAGTTCTTC	CASSSRGGGAGGHEQFF
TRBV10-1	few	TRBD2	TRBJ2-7	TGCGCCAGCAGCCAGACCCGGACTAGCGTCGCCTACGAGCAGTACTTC	CASSQTRTSVAYEQYF
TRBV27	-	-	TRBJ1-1	TGTGCCAGCAGTTCCGGGACATGGGGGACTGAAGCTTTCTTT	CASSSGTWGTEAFF
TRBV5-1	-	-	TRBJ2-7	TGCGCCAGCAGCTTGGTGGGGGAATCCTACGAGCAGTACTTC	CASSLVGESYEQYF
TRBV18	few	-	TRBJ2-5	TGTGCCAGCTCACCAGGACTTTCCCAAGAGACCCAGTACTTC	CASSPGLSQETQYF
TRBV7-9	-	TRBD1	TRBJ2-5	TGTGCCAGCAGCATCGGGACAGGGAAACAAGAGACCCAGTACTTC	CASSIGTGKQETQYF
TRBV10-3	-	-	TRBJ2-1	TGTGCCATCAGTGATCCGCAGGTGGGGGAATATGAGCAGTTCTTC	CAISDPQVGEYEQFF
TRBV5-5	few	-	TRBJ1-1	TGTGCCAGCAGAGAAGACTTGAACACTGAAGCTTTCTTT	CASREDLNTEAFF
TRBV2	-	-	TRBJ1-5	TGTGCCAGCCAATCGGGGTGGAATCAGCCCCAGCATTTT	CASQSGWNQPQHF
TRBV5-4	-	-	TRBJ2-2	TGTGCCAGCAGCCAAAGGGCGGACACCGGGGAGCTGTTTTTT	CASSQRADTGELFF
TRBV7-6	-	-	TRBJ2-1	TGTGCCAGCAGCCTCCTGAGTGAGCAGTTCTTC	CASSLLSEQFF
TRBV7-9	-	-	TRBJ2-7	TGTGCCAGCAGCTGGAATGTATACGAGCAGTACTTC	CASSWNVYEQYF
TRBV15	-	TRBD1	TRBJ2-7	TGTGCCACCAGCCCCGGGACAGGGGGAGCCTACGAGCAGTACTTC	CATSPGTGGAYEQYF
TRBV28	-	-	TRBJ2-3	TGTGCCAGCAGTTTAGGAGCGGTAAGCACAGATACGCAGTATTTT	CASSLGAVSTDTQYF
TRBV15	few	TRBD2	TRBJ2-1	TGTGCCACCAGCAGAGATCTTGGCGGGACTATCTCCTACAATGAGCAGTTCTTC	CATSRDLGGTISYNEQFF
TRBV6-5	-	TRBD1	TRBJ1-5	TGTGCCAGCAGTTTCGACAGGGACGAGAATCAGCCCCAGCATTTT	CASSFDRDENQPQHF
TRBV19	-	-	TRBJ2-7	TGTGCCAGTAGTATAGCGGGGGACAGCCTCTACGAGCAGTACTTC	CASSIAGDSLYEQYF
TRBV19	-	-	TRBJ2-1	TGTGCCAGTAAGTCAAGCGGCAGCTCCTACAATGAGCAGTTCTTC	CASKSSGSSYNEQFF
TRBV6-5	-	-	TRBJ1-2	TGTGCCAGTGGGCCAAAGGGGGGCCCGAGAGGCTACACCTTC	CASGPKGGPRGYTF
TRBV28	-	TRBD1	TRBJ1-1	TGTGCCAGCAGTTTAATCCTGGGACAGGGGAACACTGAAGCTTTCTTT	CASSLILGQGNTEAFF
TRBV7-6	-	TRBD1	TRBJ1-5	TGTGCCAGCAGCCAGGGACAGGTTAATCAGTCCCAGCATTTT	CASSQGQVNQSQHF
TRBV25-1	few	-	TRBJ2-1	TGTGCCAGCAGTCGGCTCGGTGAGCAGTTCTTC	CASSRLGEQFF
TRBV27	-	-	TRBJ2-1	TGTGCCAGCAGCCTTAGCTCCTACAATGAGCAGTTCTTC	CASSLSSYNEQFF
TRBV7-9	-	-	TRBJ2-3	TGTGCCAGCAGCTTAGTGGGAGAGGCAGATACGCAGTATTTT	CASSLVGEADTQYF
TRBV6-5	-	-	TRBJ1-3	TGTGCCAGCTACAGGGACCTCGGAAACACCATATATTTT	CASYRDLGNTIYF
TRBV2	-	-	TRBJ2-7	TGTGCCAGCTCTTACGGGGACTCCTACGAGCAGTACTTC	CASSYGDSYEQYF